The 21 T cell receptor beta chains below were found in one sample sequenced in a study of identical twins. In TCRdb, the 5' RACE reads were re-called with MiXCR into one record per CDR3 protein. In the table there are approximately 670,000 distinct CDR3 sequences, approximately 6% of which are singletons. The sequenced material came from naive T cells sorted from blood. The receptors here all came from a man aged 18 to 30 in good health.

This chain uses TRBV24-1 with TRBJ2-1; D gene ambiguous. Germline assignment: CDR1 KGHDR and CDR2 SFDVKD. There are 13 residues in the CDR3. V was shortened by 4 bases and J by 8 bases, with 11 bases between the two germline ends. The DNA for the CDR3 is TGTGCCACCAGTGACCCGTCGGGCGATGAGCAGTTCTTC. Residues: CATSDPSGDEQFF.

This clonotype has more than one count but fewer than ten. Because the CDR3 is missing its conserved closing phenylalanine or tryptophan, this is likely a read error. Because the CDR3's place on the DNA is in doubt, the DNA is left out and the CDR3 is given as listed by TCRdb. The CDR3 sequence is CASRQNKGPL. The chain is built from TRBV27 and TRBJ2-5; TRBD1, the table's D call, was not compared with the DNA. Inclusive of both ends, the CDR3 amounts to 10 amino acids. In germline, CDR1 is MNHEY, CDR2 SMNVEV (reference sequence).

The V call is TRBV7-9, the J call TRBJ2-3, with D perhaps given as TRBD1 or TRBD2 (5 bases each). V was pared by 3 bases and J by 0 bases, with 13 bases between. This CDR3 has 16 residues. Germline loops: CDR1 SEHNR, CDR2 FQNEAQ (reference sequence). The CDR3, as DNA: TGTGCCAGCAGCTTGTTATTATGGGGGAGCACAGATACGCAGTATTTT. Translating gives CASSLLLWGSTDTQYF.

This clonotype was detected a few times. The chain recombines TRBV6-5 with TRBJ2-7; D perhaps matches TRBD1 (6 bases). Between the trimmed V and J ends, which lost 4 bases and 5 bases, there was a span of 12 bases. This CDR3 region has 13 residues. The germline V gene encodes CDR1 MNHEY and CDR2 SVGAGI. CDR3: CASSSNRAHEQYF. CDR3 coding DNA: TGTGCCAGCAGTTCAAACAGGGCCCACGAGCAGTACTTC.

The rearrangement uses TRBV12-3 or TRBV12-4 and TRBJ2-1, with TRBD2 matching over 8 bases. CDR3 length equals 15 residues. V shed 5 bases and J 8 bases; nucleotides not matched to a gene: 11. The CDR3 region is CASSRFGREVDEQFF. The CDR3 coding sequence is TGTGCCAGCAGTCGTTTCGGGCGGGAGGTCGATGAGCAGTTCTTC.

The sample holds many counts of this clonotype. As DNA, the CDR3 is TGTGCCATCAGTGATTCCCAGGGGTTCTACGAGCAGTACTTC. The encoded protein is CAISDSQGFYEQYF. This chain links TRBV10-3 with TRBJ2-7; weak D call: TRBD1 (6 bases). CDR1 is ENHRY, CDR2 SYGVKD, per germline. The CDR3 totals 14 residues. Deletions cut 3 bases from V and 3 bases from J, with 12 bases between.

The V gene is TRBV3-1, the J gene TRBJ1-1; maybe TRBD1 (5 bases). The CDR3 covers 15 residues. The germline V gene encodes CDR1 LGHDT and CDR2 YNNKEL (reference sequence). Trimming took 4 bases from V and 3 from J, leaving 15 bases between them. The CDR3 region has the DNA TGTGCCAGCAGCCCCCTACTGACAGTCTACACTGAAGCTTTCTTT. It encodes CASSPLLTVYTEAFF.

This clonotype has only a few counts. The rearrangement links TRBV7-9 to TRBJ2-3; the D call may be TRBD1 or TRBD2 (5 bases each). Per germline, CDR1 SEHNR and CDR2 FQNEAQ (reference sequence). The CDR3 totals 15 residues. V dropped 5 bases and J dropped 4 bases, with 16 bases sitting between them. The DNA for the CDR3 is TGTGCCAGCAGCCCCTTGGGACCAAAACCAGATACGCAGTATTTT. As protein: CASSPLGPKPDTQYF. Full variable domain (outside the CDR3, taken from reference TRBV7-9 and TRBJ2-3): DTGVSQNPRHKITKRGQNVTFRCDPISEHNRLYWYRQTLGQGPEFLTYFQNEAQLEKSRLLSDRFSAERPKGSFSTLEIQRTEQGDSAMYLCASSPLGPKPDTQYFGPGTRLTVL.

This clonotype was detected many times. The chain links TRBV28 to TRBJ2-3, with D possibly called TRBD1 or TRBD2 (7 bases each). V lost 8 bases to trimming and J lost 3 bases, with 21 bases between them. The CDR3 extends over 16 amino acids. The germline gives CDR1 MDHEN, CDR2 SYDVKM. For the CDR3, the DNA is TGTGCCAGCCCCCCGGGGGCAGGGGGGGCTACAGATACGCAGTATTTT. It translates to CASPPGAGGATDTQYF.

This clonotype turned up a few times. The J gene is TRBJ1-3, the V gene TRBV29-1; no clear D. CDR3 length: 16 amino acids. V was clipped by 0 bases and J by 2 bases, with 14 bases between them. Germline assignment: CDR1 SQVTM and CDR2 ANQGSEA. The CDR3 nucleotides read TGCAGCGTTGAAGATTCCGCCATGTCCCCTGGAAACACCATATATTTT. This codes for CSVEDSAMSPGNTIYF.

The sample holds many counts of this clonotype. The gene calls are TRBV27 and TRBJ2-3; 10 nucleotides agree with TRBD1. The germline V gene has CDR1 MNHEY and CDR2 SMNVEV (reference sequence). This CDR3 has 16 residues. V shed 5 bases, J shed 6 bases, and the junction held 11 bases outside the gene matches. CDR3 region: CASSGVTGGLSDTQYF. CDR3 sequence (DNA): TGTGCCAGCAGTGGGGTGACAGGGGGCTTGTCGGATACGCAGTATTTT.

The chain recombines TRBV11-2 with TRBJ1-2; possibly TRBD1 for D (5 bases). The germline V gene encodes CDR1 SGHAT and CDR2 FQNNGV. The ends were cut back, 2 bases at V and 6 bases at J, with 10 bases in the middle. The CDR3 spans 13 residues. CDR3 sequence (DNA): TGTGCCAGCAGCTTACTTGGGGGAGATGGCTACACCTTC. This translates into CASSLLGGDGYTF.

This clonotype was observed many times. The chain employs TRBV29-1 and TRBJ2-7; 10 nucleotides agree with TRBD2. The CDR3 contains 14 residues. The ends lost 2 bases at V and 2 bases at J; junction bases unmatched: 3. Germline assignment: CDR1 SQVTM and CDR2 ANQGSEA. The DNA of the CDR3 is TGCAGCGTTGAACTAGCGGGGGCCCCCTACGAGCAGTACTTC. Translation gives CSVELAGAPYEQYF.

The chain links TRBV19 to TRBJ1-2; D gene uncertain. This CDR3 region has 13 residues. Germline assignment: CDR1 LNHDA and CDR2 SQIVND (reference sequence). V dropped 2 bases and J dropped 8 bases, with 12 bases sitting between them. The CDR3 nucleotides read TGTGCCAGTAGTATATCCGCCGTCGGGGGCTACACCTTC. Its translation is CASSISAVGGYTF.

This clonotype was detected ten times or more. The V gene is TRBV20-1, the J gene TRBJ2-7; TRBD1 matches 8 bases. In germline, CDR1 is DFQATT, CDR2 SNEGSKA (reference sequence). V lost 5 bases, J lost 2 bases, and 8 bases stayed unmatched. The length of the CDR3 is 14 residues. This CDR3 reads CSAETGTGPYEQYF. The DNA of the CDR3 is TGCAGTGCTGAAACCGGGACAGGTCCCTACGAGCAGTACTTC.

This clonotype was picked up a small number of times. The chain links TRBV24-1 to TRBJ2-3; 8 bases are shared with TRBD2. Germline CDR1 KGHDR, CDR2 SFDVKD. The CDR3 is made up of 18 amino acids. J was trimmed by 2 bases and V by 0 bases; bases with no gene match: 9. CDR3: CATSDLPGLASVTDTQYF. CDR3 sequence (DNA): TGTGCCACCAGTGATTTGCCCGGACTAGCAAGTGTCACAGATACGCAGTATTTT.

V gene TRBV3-1 combines with J gene TRBJ2-3, with TRBD2 identical over 13 bases. V shed 0 bases and J 5 bases; nucleotides not matched to a gene: 2. Germline-derived CDR1 and CDR2 are LGHDT and YNNKEL (reference sequence). The CDR3 sequence is 16 residues long. Written as DNA, the CDR3 is TGTGCCAGCAGCCAAGATCGACTAGCGGGAGGAGATACGCAGTATTTT. Translating gives CASSQDRLAGGDTQYF.

The chain employs TRBV7-9 and TRBJ2-2, with D possibly being TRBD2 (6 bases). Germline-derived CDR1 and CDR2 are SEHNR and FQNEAQ (reference sequence). V lost 11 bases, J lost 3 bases, and 16 bases lay in between. This CDR3 region has 14 residues. CDR3: CAAGFRDYTGELFF. The CDR3 coding sequence is TGTGCCGCGGGATTCAGGGACTACACCGGGGAGCTGTTTTTT.

Comments on this clonotype: Its ends do not fully match the called genes, so a read error is possible. The chain recombines TRBV7-9 with TRBJ2-3; the D gene is possibly TRBD2 (6 bases). The CDR3 covers 15 residues. Germline lookup yields CDR1 SEHNR and CDR2 FQNEAQ (reference sequence). The CDR3 DNA reads as TGTGCCAGCAGCCTAGCTCGGACTATGAGGCATACGCAGTATTTT. It codes for CASSLARTMRHTQYF.

The rearrangement joins TRBV12-3 or TRBV12-4 to TRBJ2-1; possible D gene TRBD2, 7 bases. V dropped 1 base and J dropped 4 bases, with 23 bases sitting between them. The CDR3 has 19 amino acids. The CDR3 loop is CASSLGGPSGAGAYNEQFF. As DNA, the CDR3 is TGTGCCAGCAGTTTAGGAGGCCCCTCGGGGGCGGGAGCGTACAATGAGCAGTTCTTC.

This clonotype was seen at least ten times. The chain combines TRBV12-3 or TRBV12-4 with TRBJ2-7; D is possibly TRBD1 (5 bases). V was trimmed by 3 bases and J by 3 bases, leaving 6 bases between them. The CDR3 totals 12 residues. This CDR3 is CASSLTVYEQYF. CDR3 nucleotides: TGTGCCAGCAGTTTGACAGTCTACGAGCAGTACTTC.